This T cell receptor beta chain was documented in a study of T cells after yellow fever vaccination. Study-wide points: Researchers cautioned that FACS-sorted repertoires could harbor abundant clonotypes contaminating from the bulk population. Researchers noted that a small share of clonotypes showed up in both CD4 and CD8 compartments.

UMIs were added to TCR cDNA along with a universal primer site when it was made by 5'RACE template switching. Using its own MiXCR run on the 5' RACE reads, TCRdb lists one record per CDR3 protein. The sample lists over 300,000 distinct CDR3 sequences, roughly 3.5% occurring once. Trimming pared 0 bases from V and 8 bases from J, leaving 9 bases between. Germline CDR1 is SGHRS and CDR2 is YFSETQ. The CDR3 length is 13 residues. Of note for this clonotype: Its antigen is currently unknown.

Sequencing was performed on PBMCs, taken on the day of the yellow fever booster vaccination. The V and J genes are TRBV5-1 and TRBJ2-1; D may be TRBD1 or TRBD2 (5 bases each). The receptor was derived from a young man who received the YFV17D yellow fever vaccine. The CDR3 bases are TGCGCCAGCAGCTTGGCCAGGGACGATGAGCAGTTCTTC. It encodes CASSLARDDEQFF.